This T cell receptor (beta chain) stems from a study of blood T cells in healthy people across ages. Points from the study as a whole: The study could not conclusively compare naive and antigen-experienced cells, given its unsorted PBMCs.

A J-beta primer mix and a sample-barcoded 5' primer were used in a second PCR of roughly 6 to 11 cycles. Using its own MiXCR run on the 5' RACE reads, TCRdb lists one record per CDR3 protein. In the table there are hundreds of thousands of distinct CDR3 sequences, approximately 31% of which are singletons. Donor samples were obtained from healthy Caucasian individuals from Russia, aged about 6 to 95. Ten milliliters of peripheral blood were drawn from each donor. In regard to this clonotype: Its target is not known.

The receptor's source is a woman older than 75 in good health. Sequences were obtained from blood.

The CDR3 coding sequence is TGCGCCAGCAGTGACGACAGGGCCTACGAGCAGTACTTC. As protein: CASSDDRAYEQYF. This chain uses TRBV10-2 with TRBJ2-7, with 7 bases fitting TRBD1. The V gene's germline CDR1 is WSHSY and CDR2 SAAADI. The CDR3 contains 13 residues. Unmatched junction bases numbered 1, after V lost 3 bases and J lost 2 bases.